These T cell receptor beta chains were read from a single sample in a study of cytomegalovirus exposure and HLA in healthy donors. This table comes from immunoSEQ multiplex PCR, and its TCRdb copy is limited to in-frame clones, with some not included. Here the sample spans approximately 150,000 clones, roughly 80% being singletons. Sequenced sample: PBMCs. The receptors were sampled from a man in his thirties or forties in good health and CMV-seropositive. CDR3s include the opening cysteine and the closing phenylalanine or tryptophan. Fields, in order: J gene, V gene, D gene, CDR3 protein. D genes are given only for firm matches.

j_call: TRBJ1-2
v_call: TRBV7-2
d_call: TRBD1
cdr3_aa: CASSLDRSYGYTF

j_call: TRBJ2-6
v_call: TRBV7-8
d_call: TRBD1
cdr3_aa: CASSPKDRAGANVLTF

j_call: TRBJ2-7
v_call: TRBV4-3
d_call: -
cdr3_aa: CASSQDTGPYEQYF

j_call: TRBJ2-3
v_call: TRBV9
d_call: TRBD2
cdr3_aa: CASSANPPGLAGGGRGDTQYF

j_call: TRBJ1-1
v_call: TRBV10-2
d_call: TRBD1
cdr3_aa: CASSVAGGVGEAFF

j_call: TRBJ1-5
v_call: TRBV11-2
d_call: TRBD1
cdr3_aa: CASSPDRGGNQPQHF

j_call: TRBJ1-1
v_call: TRBV7-8
d_call: TRBD1
cdr3_aa: CASSLTGSVGGAFF

j_call: TRBJ2-2
v_call: TRBV6-4
d_call: -
cdr3_aa: CASRPDRNTGELFF

j_call: TRBJ2-2
v_call: TRBV9
d_call: TRBD2
cdr3_aa: CASSISGGADTGELFF

j_call: TRBJ1-2
v_call: TRBV4-2
d_call: TRBD1
cdr3_aa: CASSQDHRGVVGYTF

j_call: TRBJ2-1
v_call: TRBV13
d_call: TRBD1
cdr3_aa: CASKQGAGSLGEQFF

j_call: TRBJ2-1
v_call: TRBV11-3
d_call: -
cdr3_aa: CASSFGGENNEQFF

j_call: -
v_call: TRBV4-1
d_call: -
cdr3_aa: CASSQLITYEQYF

j_call: TRBJ2-6
v_call: TRBV29-1
d_call: -
cdr3_aa: CSVGRGPSSGANVLTF

j_call: TRBJ1-1
v_call: TRBV2
d_call: TRBD1
cdr3_aa: CANYMGQGNTEAFF

j_call: TRBJ2-3
v_call: TRBV9
d_call: -
cdr3_aa: CASTPRVADTQYF

j_call: TRBJ1-2
v_call: TRBV4-3
d_call: -
cdr3_aa: CASSQDGAGGYTF

j_call: TRBJ1-2
v_call: TRBV28
d_call: -
cdr3_aa: CASRLPGSYGYTF

j_call: TRBJ2-3
v_call: TRBV10-3
d_call: TRBD2
cdr3_aa: CAIKGTGRGASTDTQYF

j_call: TRBJ2-3
v_call: TRBV9
d_call: -
cdr3_aa: CASSAPSRQDTQYF

j_call: TRBJ2-5
v_call: TRBV7-2
d_call: -
cdr3_aa: CASSLSEAETQYF

j_call: TRBJ1-1
v_call: TRBV30
d_call: -
cdr3_aa: CAWRGADNLNTEAFF

j_call: TRBJ1-1
v_call: TRBV4-1
d_call: TRBD1
cdr3_aa: CASSQDPLNRGGTEAFF

j_call: TRBJ2-1
v_call: TRBV18
d_call: -
cdr3_aa: CASSLKAANEQFF

j_call: TRBJ1-5
v_call: TRBV5-4
d_call: -
cdr3_aa: CASSLAGRNQPQHF

j_call: TRBJ1-6
v_call: TRBV18
d_call: -
cdr3_aa: CASSPKSSYNSPLHF

j_call: TRBJ1-2
v_call: TRBV18
d_call: -
cdr3_aa: CASSPLQGHYGYTF

j_call: TRBJ2-7
v_call: TRBV7-9
d_call: -
cdr3_aa: CASSPNYEQYF

j_call: TRBJ2-7
v_call: TRBV5-1
d_call: -
cdr3_aa: CASSLLVSYEQYF

j_call: TRBJ1-6
v_call: TRBV6-1
d_call: -
cdr3_aa: CASSVAGRVGSPLHF

j_call: TRBJ1-3
v_call: TRBV11-2
d_call: -
cdr3_aa: CASSLKLGFFPGNTIYF

j_call: TRBJ2-7
v_call: TRBV27
d_call: TRBD1
cdr3_aa: CASSYRGPYEQYF

j_call: TRBJ2-1
v_call: TRBV7-6
d_call: -
cdr3_aa: CASSLGIADNEQFF

j_call: TRBJ2-3
v_call: TRBV7-9
d_call: TRBD2
cdr3_aa: CSSSLAGGPGMDTQYF

j_call: TRBJ2-3
v_call: TRBV28
d_call: -
cdr3_aa: CASRSGTPIPDTQYF

j_call: TRBJ2-1
v_call: TRBV5-4
d_call: TRBD2
cdr3_aa: CASSFGLAVSSYNEQFF

j_call: TRBJ1-1
v_call: TRBV6-6
d_call: TRBD1
cdr3_aa: CASHGDREGDTEAFF

j_call: TRBJ2-1
v_call: TRBV28
d_call: -
cdr3_aa: CASSLTDSYNEQFF

j_call: TRBJ1-4
v_call: TRBV5-4
d_call: -
cdr3_aa: CASSLQVDEKLFF

j_call: TRBJ2-7
v_call: TRBV10-3
d_call: TRBD1
cdr3_aa: CAISSGTGSSGSAYEQYF

j_call: TRBJ2-1
v_call: TRBV4-3
d_call: TRBD2
cdr3_aa: CASSPRLLAGGTYNEQFF

j_call: TRBJ2-5
v_call: TRBV2
d_call: -
cdr3_aa: CASGGNQETQYF

j_call: TRBJ2-1
v_call: TRBV7-9
d_call: TRBD2
cdr3_aa: CASSLLLAENNEQFF

j_call: TRBJ1-1
v_call: TRBV25-1
d_call: -
cdr3_aa: CASSETGSATEAFF

j_call: TRBJ2-2
v_call: TRBV9
d_call: -
cdr3_aa: CASDRGAGELFF

j_call: TRBJ2-7
v_call: TRBV6-5
d_call: TRBD1
cdr3_aa: CASSYSPGQSYEQYF

j_call: TRBJ1-1
v_call: TRBV27
d_call: -
cdr3_aa: CASTKGGANTEAFF

j_call: TRBJ2-6
v_call: TRBV14
d_call: -
cdr3_aa: CASSQHSNQVGANVLTF

j_call: TRBJ2-2
v_call: TRBV28
d_call: TRBD2
cdr3_aa: CASGGLNTGELFF

j_call: TRBJ2-1
v_call: TRBV5-1
d_call: -
cdr3_aa: CASSEGGNEQFF

j_call: TRBJ1-3
v_call: TRBV30
d_call: -
cdr3_aa: CAWRALSGNTIYF

j_call: -
v_call: TRBV27
d_call: TRBD1
cdr3_aa: CASNRYGTGGYEQYF

j_call: TRBJ2-1
v_call: TRBV6-5
d_call: -
cdr3_aa: CASTGLTNGYNEQFF

j_call: TRBJ1-3
v_call: TRBV6-4
d_call: -
cdr3_aa: CASSHLSGQGNTIYF